These 2 T cell receptor beta chains were sequenced from one sample in a study of blood T cell repertoires in COVID-19. Method: immunoSEQ multiplex PCR; TCRdb's copy keeps in-frame clones and lacks some. The profile shows roughly 120,000 clones, more than 70% of them singletons. Sequenced sample: peripheral blood. All receptors derive from a woman aged 60-70 years with COVID-19, enrolled during active disease.

This sequence joins TRBV6-5 and TRBJ1-1; D perhaps matches TRBD1 (5 bases). The CDR3 is 13 amino acids. The germline V and J ends were trimmed by 1 base and 7 bases, with 10 bases remaining between them. In germline, CDR1 is MNHEY, CDR2 SVGAGI. For the CDR3, the DNA is TGTGCCAGCAGTTACTGGGATACAGGTGAAGCTTTCTTT. Translated, it gives CASSYWDTGEAFF.

The CDR3 protein is CASSYTNTEAFF. The CDR3 nucleotides read TGTGCCAGCAGCTACACGAACACTGAAGCTTTCTTT. The chain recombines TRBV7-9 with TRBJ1-1; D gene uncertain. Per the germline V gene, CDR1 is SEHNR and CDR2 is FQNEAQ (reference sequence). V was trimmed by 4 bases and J by 1 base, leaving 4 bases between them. This CDR3 comprises 12 residues.